The 31 T cell receptor delta chains below come from one sample, sequenced in a study of Vδ1+ human thymocytes listed by TCRdb under 2018. Overall study outcomes, separate from this receptor: Unlike the oligoclonal repertoires in peripheral blood, the thymic TRG and TRD repertoires appeared highly polyclonal, with Gaussian CDR3 length distributions.

What these receptors recognize is not known. The data were produced on an Illumina MiSeq. RNA extraction was performed with the RNeasy mini kit, and reverse transcription was done with Superscript III. Multiplex PCR was used to generate CDR3 amplicons, with pooled V-gene forward primers and a constant-region reverse primer carrying Illumina adaptor overhangs. TCRdb called clones afresh from the public reads with CATT; identical DNA rows were later merged. The sample has approximately 25,000 delta-chain clones on record, under 8.5% of them singletons. Roughly 1% of the sample belongs to the ten largest clones. The sample taken for sequencing was Vdelta1+ gamma-delta thymocytes from the thymus. The cell subset or site label of this sample denotes: FACS-sorted CD3+ TCRalphabeta- TCRVdelta1+ TCRVdelta2- thymocytes. These receptors were collected from a girl under two years old who had congenital heart surgery.

This clone turned up a few times. The rearrangement uses TRDV1 and TRDJ1; 7 bases match TRDD3. With 2 bases clipped from V and 1 base from J, the junction kept 22 bases outside the gene matches. The germline V gene has CDR1 TSWWSYY and CDR2 QGS. The CDR3 runs 21 residues. The CDR3 bases are TGTGCTCTTGGGGAATTCTTTCGCCTTCTCCCGAACTGGGGACCCACCGATAAACTCATCTTT. Amino acids: CALGEFFRLLPNWGPTDKLIF.

This clone has just a few counts. This chain uses TRDV1 with TRDJ1, with D possibly being TRDD3 (6 bases). Germline V gives CDR1 TSWWSYY, CDR2 QGS. This CDR3 is built from 22 residues. The ends were cut back, 3 bases at V and 4 bases at J, with 36 bases in the middle. CDR3 amino acids: CALGDGALYGGTTSLKDDKLIF. The CDR3 DNA follows: TGTGCTCTTGGGGATGGGGCTTTATATGGGGGCACGACCTCGCTGAAGGACGATAAACTCATCTTT.

The chain couples TRDV1 to TRDJ1; D not resolved. Trimming stripped 1 base from V and 0 bases from J, with 21 bases between. The CDR3 contains 19 residues. Germline V gene sequence: CDR1 TSWWSYY, CDR2 QGS. As DNA, the CDR3 is TGTGCTCTTGGGGAACCTAAAGACACTCCCTCCCGGAACACCGATAAACTCATCTTT. Protein product: CALGEPKDTPSRNTDKLIF.

This chain links TRDV1 with TRDJ1, with 7 bases that match TRDD2. The CDR3 spans 20 residues. The junction had 22 bases not matched to a gene; V was cut back by 3 bases and J by 3 bases. CDR1 and CDR2 from the germline V gene are TSWWSYY and QGS. The CDR3, as DNA: TGTGCTCTTGGGGACCGAATTCCTACACCATCCCCCTCACGGGCCGATAAACTCATCTTT. Translating gives CALGDRIPTPSPSRADKLIF.

This clone has only a few counts. V usage is TRDV1 and J usage is TRDJ1; 7 nucleotides match TRDD2. With 2 bases clipped from V and 10 bases from J, the junction kept 25 bases outside the gene matches. Looked up from germline, CDR1 is TSWWSYY and CDR2 is QGS. This CDR3 contains 19 residues. Written as DNA, the CDR3 is TGTGCTCTTGGGGAAGTTGGGCTTTTCCTACCCTCTTGTACAAGGAGACTCATCTTT. Protein: CALGEVGLFLPSCTRRLIF.

This sequence joins TRDV1 and TRDJ1, with a tentative D call TRDD3 (6 bases). This CDR3 has 17 amino acids. Trimming cost V 2 bases and J 5 bases, with 21 bases left between them. The V gene's germline CDR1 is TSWWSYY and CDR2 QGS. CDR3 nucleotide sequence: TGTGCTCTTGGGGAATATATAACACGTGGGGGTCGGGATAAACTCATCTTT. Translating gives CALGEYITRGGRDKLIF.

The chain employs TRDV1 and TRDJ1; D may be TRDD2 or TRDD3 (7 bases each). The CDR3 has 19 residues. CDR1 TSWWSYY and CDR2 QGS come from the germline V gene. V shed 3 bases and J shed 0 bases, with 23 bases lying between them. CDR3 nucleotide sequence: TGTGCTCTTGGGGATTCCTACCGTGGATACGGAGCGTACACCGATAAACTCATCTTT. Its protein product is CALGDSYRGYGAYTDKLIF.

The rearrangement uses TRDV1 and TRDJ1; 10 bases match TRDD3. CDR1 and CDR2 from the germline V gene are TSWWSYY and QGS. The V segment lost 4 bases and the J segment 8 bases; nucleotides outside the gene matches: 28. The CDR3 length is 21 residues. The CDR3 DNA sequence: TGTGCTCTTGGGGGCTTCCCAGGCGTCCCTTTTTGGGGGATACCGCGTCCGAAACTCATCTTT. Translated: CALGGFPGVPFWGIPRPKLIF.

The V gene is TRDV1, the J gene TRDJ1; tentatively, D is TRDD3 (6 bases). This CDR3 has 21 residues. Germline V gene data show CDR1 as TSWWSYY and CDR2 as QGS. V lost 3 bases to trimming and J lost 0 bases, with 29 bases between them. Here the CDR3 reads CALGEYSWSGEMTKYTDKLIF. The CDR3, as DNA: TGTGCTCTTGGGGAGTACTCCTGGTCGGGGGAAATGACTAAGTACACCGATAAACTCATCTTT.

The chain combines TRDV2 with TRDJ1, with TRDD3 identical over 9 bases. J was trimmed by 0 bases and V by 8 bases; bases with no gene match: 9. From germline, CDR1 is GEAIGNYY and CDR2 EKD. This CDR3 contains 15 residues. The CDR3 sequence: CAFRLGDADTDKLIF. CDR3 nucleotides: TGTGCCTTCAGACTGGGGGACGCCGACACCGATAAACTCATCTTT.

This clone was counted only a few times. This sequence joins TRDV1 and TRDJ1; 8 nucleotides agree with TRDD3. This CDR3 has 21 residues. The germline CDR1 and CDR2 sequences are TSWWSYY and QGS. The junction had 23 bases not matched to a gene; V was cut back by 5 bases and J by 0 bases. CDR3 residues: CALGTRMVRTGGPFYTDKLIF. CDR3 nucleotides: TGTGCTCTTGGGACCCGCATGGTACGAACTGGGGGCCCCTTTTACACCGATAAACTCATCTTT.

There are a few counts of this clone. The chain recombines TRDV1 with TRDJ1, with D possibly matching TRDD3 (6 bases). The CDR3 extends over 19 amino acids. The germline CDR1 and CDR2 sequences are TSWWSYY and QGS. Trimming removed 0 bases from V and 1 base from J, with 21 bases in between. In DNA, the CDR3 is TGTGCTCTTGGGGAACTAGGATCCGGGGGGAACCACTTCACCGATAAACTCATCTTT. Translating gives CALGELGSGGNHFTDKLIF.

V is TRDV1 and J is TRDJ1, with D uncertain. CDR3 length: 13 residues. V was trimmed by 6 bases and J by 7 bases, leaving 15 bases between them. From germline, CDR1 is TSWWSYY and CDR2 QGS. In DNA form, the CDR3 reads TGTGCTCTTGGACAAAAGGGCTACGGTAAACTCATCTTT. This sequence encodes CALGQKGYGKLIF.

The chain employs TRDV1 and TRDJ1, with D perhaps TRDD2 or TRDD3 (8 bases each). The germline gives CDR1 TSWWSYY, CDR2 QGS. Trimming took off 3 bases at V and 1 base at J, with 33 bases between the two ends. The CDR3 runs to 22 residues. The CDR3 sequence is CALGDTTSYEGWGRCGTDKLIF. The CDR3 DNA is TGTGCTCTTGGGGATACTACTTCCTACGAGGGCTGGGGGAGATGCGGCACCGATAAACTCATCTTT.

This clone was recorded a few times. A read error may be the cause here, since a much bigger clone is one base away. The rearrangement links TRDV2 to TRDJ1, with D tentatively TRDD3 (6 bases). The CDR3 has 18 amino acids. Germline CDR1 reads GEAIGNYY; CDR2 reads EKD. CDR3 residues: CACDTPDWERGYTDKPIF. For the CDR3, the DNA is TGTGCCTGTGACACCCCTGACTGGGAGCGGGGTTACACCGATAAACCCATCTTT.

J is TRDJ1 and V is TRDV1; 8 bases line up with TRDD3. CDR1 is TSWWSYY, CDR2 QGS, per germline. The CDR3 runs 21 residues. With V trimmed by 1 base and J by 7 bases, 26 bases remained unmatched. CDR3 residues: CALGERWVPLWGTSRQVKLIF. DNA for the CDR3: TGTGCTCTTGGGGAACGATGGGTCCCACTCTGGGGGACATCCCGACAGGTTAAACTCATCTTT.

This clone turned up a few times. No DNA is shown, since the ends of the CDR3 on it are uncertain; the CDR3 is the one TCRdb lists. This rearrangement joins TRDV1 to TRDJ1; the DNA was not used to check the table's D call, TRDD3. Ends included, the CDR3 has 21 residues. The germline CDR1 and CDR2 sequences are TSWWSYY and QGS. The CDR3 spells CALGERPTASSLTGLGDKLIF.

No V gene was called, though TRDJ1 was called as the J gene; TRDD3 is taken as the D call from the table, unchecked against the DNA. The CDR3 runs to 21 residues. The CDR3 bases are TGTGCTCTTGGGGGCCACCTTACCCGGGGGGCTCCGCCCAAACCGGACGATAAACTCATCTTT. As protein: CALGGHLTRGAPPKPDDKLIF.

This clone was detected only a few times. The genes are TRDV1 and TRDJ1, with D possibly matching TRDD3 (6 bases). V lost 4 bases, J lost 0 bases, and 27 bases lay in between. This CDR3 contains 20 residues. CDR1 and CDR2 (germline): TSWWSYY, QGS. CDR3 region: CALGAVPWSRGSLYTDKLIF. CDR3 sequence (DNA): TGTGCTCTTGGGGCCGTCCCTTGGTCGCGGGGATCCCTTTACACCGATAAACTCATCTTT.

This clone was seen more than once but under ten times. The genes are TRDV3 and TRDJ1; TRDD3 agrees at 9 bases. V trimming: 2 bases; J trimming: 0 bases; junction bases outside the gene matches: 22. Germline-derived CDR1 and CDR2 are TVYSNPD and GDNSRS (reference sequence). CDR3 length: 20 amino acids. CDR3 amino acids: CAFAVRVSGGWAAYTDKLIF. CDR3 coding DNA: TGTGCCTTTGCAGTTCGGGTGTCTGGGGGATGGGCGGCGTACACCGATAAACTCATCTTT.

This clone has only a few counts. The V and J genes are TRDV1 and TRDJ1; perhaps TRDD3 as D (5 bases). V lost 3 bases and J 0 bases, leaving 14 bases between the germline ends. This CDR3 is built from 16 residues. Germline-derived CDR1 and CDR2 are TSWWSYY and QGS. This chain's CDR3 is CALGDHVLDHTDKLIF. CDR3 DNA sequence: TGTGCTCTTGGGGATCATGTACTGGACCACACCGATAAACTCATCTTT.

The table lists this clone with a few counts. V gene TRDV1 combines with J gene TRDJ1; TRDD3 matches at 10 bases. Germline trimming cut 1 base from V and 3 bases from J; bases unmatched to any gene: 20. This CDR3 spans 21 amino acids. From germline, CDR1 is TSWWSYY and CDR2 QGS. Here the CDR3 reads CALGEPGPTPYWGMGADKLIF. DNA for the CDR3: TGTGCTCTTGGGGAACCAGGTCCCACTCCGTACTGGGGGATGGGCGCCGATAAACTCATCTTT.

The chain has TRDV1 and TRDJ1; 8 bases agree with TRDD3. Losses at the gene ends were 4 bases for V and 8 bases for J; bases not matched to a gene: 9. The CDR3 length is 14 residues. Germline loops: CDR1 TSWWSYY, CDR2 QGS. The CDR3 loop reads CALGVLPTGGKLIF. The CDR3 region has the DNA TGTGCTCTTGGGGTACTACCGACTGGGGGGAAACTCATCTTT.

The J gene was identified as TRDJ1, and no V gene was called; the table's TRDD3 call for D was not verified on the DNA. This CDR3 is built from 25 residues. The CDR3 DNA reads TGTGCTCTTGACTGCCCCCCCTGGAGCGGAGCGCTTTGGGGGATACGCCCCGGGGACACCGATAAACTCATCTTT. Its translation is CALDCPPWSGALWGIRPGDTDKLIF.

The chain recombines TRDV1 with TRDJ1; 10 bases map to TRDD3. This CDR3 has 17 residues. The germline CDR1 and CDR2 sequences are TSWWSYY and QGS. With V trimmed by 3 bases and J by 2 bases, 9 bases remained unmatched. CDR3 amino acids: CALGDIPLLGDTDKLIF. Here the CDR3 DNA reads TGTGCTCTTGGGGATATTCCCTTACTGGGGGATACCGATAAACTCATCTTT.

This clone appeared a few times. The chain links TRDV1 to TRDJ1, with D maybe TRDD3 (6 bases). Between the trimmed V and J ends, which lost 3 bases and 1 base, there was a span of 27 bases. Germline V gives CDR1 TSWWSYY, CDR2 QGS. The CDR3 is 20 residues long. For the CDR3, the DNA is TGTGCTCTTGGGGAGCTACGGTTAGTGGGGGTCCCTAAATCCACCGATAAACTCATCTTT. This encodes CALGELRLVGVPKSTDKLIF.

This chain joins TRDV1 and TRDJ1; no firm D call. Per germline, CDR1 TSWWSYY and CDR2 QGS. The V end was cut by 4 bases, the J end by 0 bases, with 12 bases between. The CDR3 sequence is 15 residues long. The CDR3 protein is CALGGCQGYTDKLIF. CDR3 coding DNA: TGTGCTCTTGGGGGTTGTCAAGGGTACACCGATAAACTCATCTTT.

This clone was counted between two and nine times. V and J are TRDV1 and TRDJ1; D uncertain. There are 19 residues in the CDR3. Germline V gene lookup returns CDR1 TSWWSYY and CDR2 QGS. Trimming took off 0 bases at V and 0 bases at J, with 20 bases between the two ends. CDR3 region: CALGELHRPSLDHTDKLIF. The CDR3 DNA is TGTGCTCTTGGGGAACTCCACCGACCCTCCCTCGATCACACCGATAAACTCATCTTT.

This clone was seen a few times. The chain uses TRDV1 and TRDJ1; 7 bases align to TRDD3. CDR1 is TSWWSYY and CDR2 is QGS in the germline V gene. Trimming cost V 0 bases and J 0 bases; bases outside gene matches: 19. The CDR3 spans 21 residues. As DNA, the CDR3 is TGTGCTCTTGGGGAACTAGGTTCCAGACCTCTTACTGGGGAATACACCGATAAACTCATCTTT. Encoded protein: CALGELGSRPLTGEYTDKLIF.

The chain employs TRDV1 and TRDJ1; 13 bases are shared with TRDD3. V was clipped by 6 bases and J by 2 bases; unmatched bases: 24. This CDR3 spans 22 amino acids. In germline, CDR1 is TSWWSYY, CDR2 QGS. Written as DNA, the CDR3 is TGTGCTCTTGGAAGCCCCTCCTCTACGACCACTGGGGGATACGGAGGGACCGATAAACTCATCTTT. This encodes CALGSPSSTTTGGYGGTDKLIF.

This clone was counted between two and nine times. The chain is built from TRDV1 and TRDJ1; 8 bases fit TRDD2. There are 20 residues in the CDR3. Germline CDR1 and CDR2: TSWWSYY and QGS. Losses at the gene ends were 3 bases for V and 0 bases for J; bases not matched to a gene: 18. DNA of the CDR3: TGTGCTCTTGGGGACCCTTCCTTCCTAACCCGGGGGGAGCACACCGATAAACTCATCTTT. This gives the protein CALGDPSFLTRGEHTDKLIF.